A single sample is the source of the 15 T cell receptor beta chains below, sequenced in a study of blood T cell repertoires in COVID-19. The table came from immunoSEQ multiplex PCR; TCRdb's copy has only in-frame clones and leaves some out. The sample includes about 220,000 clones, 80% to 90% of them seen just once. Sequencing input: peripheral blood. The receptors shown here come from a man aged 45-65 years with active or convalescent COVID-19.

The table lists this clone with a count of one. CDR3 in DNA: TGCAGTGCTACCATAGCGGGAGGGCAGTATTTT. As protein: CSATIAGGQYF. The J gene is TRBJ2-3, the V gene TRBV20-1; 10 positions match TRBD2. The CDR3 extends over 11 amino acids. The J segment lost 11 bases and the V segment lost 4 bases, leaving 3 bases of the junction unmatched. From germline, CDR1 is DFQATT and CDR2 SNEGSKA (reference sequence).

J is TRBJ2-5 and V is TRBV7-3; 7 bases line up with TRBD2. The CDR3 sequence is 14 residues long. V lost 6 bases and J lost 4; bases outside the gene matches: 8. From germline, CDR1 is SGHTA and CDR2 FQGTGA. Here the CDR3 reads CASSRAGSSETQYF. The CDR3 bases are TGTGCCAGCAGTCGAGCGGGAAGCTCAGAGACCCAGTACTTC.

The chain is built from TRBV3-1 (or the pseudogene TRBV3-2) and TRBJ2-7; 7 bases fit TRBD1. Unmatched junction bases numbered 6, after V lost 1 base and J lost 3 bases. The CDR3 spans 15 residues. CDR1 is LGHDT and CDR2 is YNNKEL in the germline V gene (reference sequence). For the CDR3, the DNA is TGTGCCAGCAGCCAAGCGGCGACAGGGTTCTACGAGCAGTACTTC. It specifies CASSQAATGFYEQYF.

A word on this clone: Distinct nucleotide sequences in the sample also encode this CDR3. The V gene is TRBV19, the J gene TRBJ1-1; possible D gene TRBD1, 6 bases. The germline gives CDR1 LNHDA, CDR2 SQIVND (reference sequence). The CDR3 is 14 residues long. Trimming took 2 bases from V and 0 from J, leaving 7 bases between them. CDR3 region: CASSIQGMNTEAFF. The CDR3 region has the DNA TGTGCCAGTAGTATACAGGGGATGAACACTGAAGCTTTCTTT.

The chain links TRBV7-9 to TRBJ1-2; 10 nucleotides match TRBD1. There are 15 residues in the CDR3. V dropped 5 bases and J dropped 5; count of bases not matched to a gene: 8. The V gene's germline CDR1 is SEHNR and CDR2 FQNEAQ (reference sequence). CDR3 nucleotide sequence: TGTGCCAGCAGCCGTAGGGACAGGGGAGGATATGGCTACACCTTC. It translates to CASSRRDRGGYGYTF.

The chain has TRBV24-1 and TRBJ1-2, with D unresolved. CDR1 is KGHDR and CDR2 is SFDVKD in the germline V gene. This CDR3 region has 15 residues. The V gene lost 2 bases and the J gene lost 4 bases, with 13 bases spanning the gap. CDR3 sequence (DNA): TGTGCCACCAGTGATTGGGAGGGAGGTACCTATGGCTACACCTTC. This gives the protein CATSDWEGGTYGYTF.

This clone was recorded once. V is TRBV5-6 and J is TRBJ2-6; 8 bases line up with TRBD1. The J segment lost 4 bases and the V segment lost 5 bases, leaving 5 bases of the junction unmatched. Per the germline V gene, CDR1 is SGHDT and CDR2 is YYEEEE. The CDR3 totals 15 residues. The CDR3 bases are TGTGCCAGCAGTCAGGGGGCATCAGGGGCCAACGTCCTGACTTTC. It specifies CASSQGASGANVLTF.

A word on this clone: Different DNA sequences within this sample yield the same CDR3. The chain combines TRBV24-1 with TRBJ2-1, with 9 bases aligning to TRBD1. The V segment lost 4 bases and the J segment 7 bases; nucleotides outside the gene matches: 7. The CDR3 is 15 amino acids. From germline, CDR1 is KGHDR and CDR2 SFDVKD. The CDR3 region has the DNA TGTGCCACCAGTGACCCGGGACAGGGTGGGAATGAGCAGTTCTTC. Protein: CATSDPGQGGNEQFF.

The chain has TRBV3-1 (or the pseudogene TRBV3-2) and TRBJ1-1; D may be TRBD1 (6 bases). Germline assignment: CDR1 LGHDT and CDR2 YNNKEL (reference sequence). V lost 4 bases to trimming and J lost 4 bases, with 10 bases between them. The CDR3 is 13 residues long. CDR3 coding DNA: TGTGCCAGCAGCCTACAGGGCACCACTGAAGCTTTCTTT. Translation gives CASSLQGTTEAFF.

This chain uses TRBV9 with TRBJ1-3, with D uncertain. The germline V gene encodes CDR1 SGDLS and CDR2 YYNGEE. The CDR3 has 16 amino acids. The ends were cut back, 0 bases at V and 4 bases at J, with 14 bases in the middle. The CDR3: CASSVALRGQGNTIYF. Here the CDR3 DNA reads TGTGCCAGCAGCGTAGCCCTCCGAGGGCAAGGAAACACCATATATTTT.

The chain joins TRBV6-5 to TRBJ2-7; D might be TRBD2 (6 bases). Trimming took off 5 bases at V and 3 bases at J, with 11 bases between the two ends. The CDR3 has 13 residues. Looked up from germline, CDR1 is MNHEY and CDR2 is SVGAGI. The CDR3 loop is CASSHGTHYEQYF. Here the CDR3 DNA reads TGTGCCAGCAGTCACGGGACTCACTACGAGCAGTACTTC.

The chain has TRBV20-1 and TRBJ2-2, with D unclear. V shed 3 bases and J shed 4 bases, with 12 bases lying between them. Germline V gene data show CDR1 as DFQATT and CDR2 as SNEGSKA (reference sequence). The CDR3 has 14 residues. The CDR3: CSASIGPSTGELFF. CDR3 sequence (DNA): TGCAGTGCTAGTATCGGTCCCTCCACCGGGGAGCTGTTTTTT.

The chain links TRBV2 to TRBJ1-4, with 8 bases fitting TRBD1. Trimming at V came to 6 bases and at J to 7 bases, leaving 1 base not matched to a gene. Germline CDR1 and CDR2: SNHLY and FYNNEI. This CDR3 comprises 12 residues. The CDR3: CASRQGGEKLFF. In DNA form, the CDR3 reads TGTGCCAGCAGACAGGGGGGTGAAAAACTGTTTTTT.

This rearrangement joins TRBV7-2 to TRBJ1-3; 9 nucleotides match TRBD1. Germline V CDR1 and CDR2: SGHTA, FQGNSA. After removal of 2 bases from V and 2 bases from J, the junction contained 1 base not matched to a gene. This CDR3 spans 15 amino acids. The CDR3 DNA is TGTGCCAGCAGCTTATACAGGGGGCCTGGAAACACCATATATTTT. Protein product: CASSLYRGPGNTIYF. Filled out from reference TRBV7-2 and TRBJ1-3, the complete variable domain reads GAGVSQSPSNKVTEKGKDVELRCDPISGHTALYWYRQSLGQGLEFLIYFQGNSAPDKSGLPSDRFSAERTGGSVSTLTIQRTQQEDSAVYLCASSLYRGPGNTIYFGEGSWLTVV.

This clone was seen once. The V and J genes are TRBV5-1 and TRBJ2-7, with 9 bases fitting TRBD2. Germline values: CDR1 SGHRS, CDR2 YFSETQ. The V gene end was trimmed by 7 bases and the J gene end by 4 bases; junction bases not matched to a gene: 6. This CDR3 is built from 13 residues. The CDR3 is CASLREGTYEQYF. Here the CDR3 DNA reads TGCGCCAGCCTGCGGGAGGGGACTTACGAGCAGTACTTC. The variable domain in full, with the rest retrieved from reference TRBV5-1 and TRBJ2-7, is KAGVTQTPRYLIKTRGQQVTLSCSPISGHRSVSWYQQTPGQGLQFLFEYFSETQRNKGNFPGRFSGRQFSNSRSEMNVSTLELGDSALYLCASLREGTYEQYFGPGTRLTVT.